This is a list of T cell receptor beta chains from one sample in a study of blood T cell repertoires in COVID-19. The repertoire was sequenced with immunoSEQ multiplex PCR; TCRdb's copy has only in-frame clones and lacks some. Among roughly 250,000 clones, 70% to 90% were seen once, and the ten largest hold approximately 2%. The sample comprised PBMCs or T cells enriched from blood (not recorded which). Receptors originate from a woman aged 45-59 years who had recovered from COVID-19. CDR3s include the opening cysteine and the closing phenylalanine or tryptophan. D genes are given only for firm matches. Some rows have no size entry. The others give once, few or many, or a class for an expanded clone.

V gene: TRBV5-1
clone size: -
D gene: -
J gene: TRBJ1-2
CDR3 DNA: TGCGCCAGCAGCGCCGGACAGCACTATGGCTACACCTTC
CDR3 protein: CASSAGQHYGYTF

V gene: TRBV19
clone size: -
D gene: -
J gene: TRBJ1-3
CDR3 DNA: TGTGCCAGCCTCCAGGACTTCTCTGGAAACACCATATATTTT
CDR3 protein: CASLQDFSGNTIYF

V gene: TRBV25-1
clone size: -
D gene: TRBD1
J gene: TRBJ1-2
CDR3 DNA: TGTGCCAGCAGTTCCACAGGGGGCGGATGGTATGGCTACACCTTC
CDR3 protein: CASSSTGGGWYGYTF

V gene: TRBV19
clone size: -
D gene: TRBD2
J gene: TRBJ2-7
CDR3 DNA: TGTGCCAGCAGCGGGGCGGCACTCTACGAGCAGTACTTC
CDR3 protein: CASSGAALYEQYF

V gene: TRBV28
clone size: -
D gene: -
J gene: TRBJ2-1
CDR3 DNA: TGTGCCAGCAGTCCACCCGGGACTGCTTACAATGAGCAGTTCTTC
CDR3 protein: CASSPPGTAYNEQFF

V gene: TRBV4-1
clone size: -
D gene: -
J gene: TRBJ2-1
CDR3 DNA: TGCGCCAGCAGCCATTTATACCCGGTGGTAGAAAATGAGCAGTTCTTC
CDR3 protein: CASSHLYPVVENEQFF

V gene: TRBV5-1
clone size: once
D gene: -
J gene: TRBJ2-3
CDR3 DNA: TGCGCCAGCAGTACTGAGGACTACTTCACAGATACGCAGTATTTT
CDR3 protein: CASSTEDYFTDTQYF

V gene: TRBV5-1
clone size: -
D gene: -
J gene: TRBJ1-5
CDR3 DNA: TGCGCCAGCAGGTGGGGGATGGGGGGTGATCAGCCCCAGCATTTT
CDR3 protein: CASRWGMGGDQPQHF

V gene: TRBV18
clone size: -
D gene: TRBD1
J gene: TRBJ2-5
CDR3 DNA: TGTGCCAGCTTCCGGGACAGACAAGAGACCCAGTACTTC
CDR3 protein: CASFRDRQETQYF

V gene: TRBV4-1
clone size: few
D gene: -
J gene: TRBJ2-5
CDR3 DNA: TGCGCCAGCAGCCAACCCCGTGAAGGGGAAGAGACCCAGTACTTC
CDR3 protein: CASSQPREGEETQYF

V gene: TRBV11-2
clone size: -
D gene: TRBD1
J gene: TRBJ2-7
CDR3 DNA: TGTGCCAGCAGCTCGCCCCGGGACAGCCGGTACGAGCAGTACTTC
CDR3 protein: CASSSPRDSRYEQYF

V gene: TRBV7-8
clone size: -
D gene: TRBD2
J gene: TRBJ2-1
CDR3 DNA: TGTGCCAGCAGCTCGACTAGCGGGACCTACAATGAGCAGTTCTTC
CDR3 protein: CASSSTSGTYNEQFF

V gene: TRBV7-9
clone size: -
D gene: TRBD2
J gene: TRBJ2-1
CDR3 DNA: TGTGCCAGCAGCTTCACTAGCGGAGCCTACAATGAGCAGTTCTTC
CDR3 protein: CASSFTSGAYNEQFF

V gene: TRBV7-9
clone size: -
D gene: -
J gene: TRBJ1-2
CDR3 DNA: TGTGCCAGCAGCTTAGCGGAGCATTTGGGCTACACCTTC
CDR3 protein: CASSLAEHLGYTF

V gene: TRBV28
clone size: -
D gene: TRBD2
J gene: TRBJ2-2
CDR3 DNA: TGTGCCAGCAGCCCCCCCGCGGGAGGGGTCGGGGAGCTGTTTTTT
CDR3 protein: CASSPPAGGVGELFF

V gene: TRBV6-2/TRBV6-3
clone size: -
D gene: TRBD2
J gene: TRBJ2-6
CDR3 DNA: TGTGCCAGCAGTCCCGGGACTACGACTCTGGGGGCCAACGTCCTGACTTTC
CDR3 protein: CASSPGTTTLGANVLTF

V gene: TRBV29-1
clone size: once
D gene: TRBD2
J gene: TRBJ2-3
CDR3 DNA: TGCAGCGTGGTCGGGACTAGCGGGAGTAAGCGGTCGGATACGCAGTATTTT
CDR3 protein: CSVVGTSGSKRSDTQYF